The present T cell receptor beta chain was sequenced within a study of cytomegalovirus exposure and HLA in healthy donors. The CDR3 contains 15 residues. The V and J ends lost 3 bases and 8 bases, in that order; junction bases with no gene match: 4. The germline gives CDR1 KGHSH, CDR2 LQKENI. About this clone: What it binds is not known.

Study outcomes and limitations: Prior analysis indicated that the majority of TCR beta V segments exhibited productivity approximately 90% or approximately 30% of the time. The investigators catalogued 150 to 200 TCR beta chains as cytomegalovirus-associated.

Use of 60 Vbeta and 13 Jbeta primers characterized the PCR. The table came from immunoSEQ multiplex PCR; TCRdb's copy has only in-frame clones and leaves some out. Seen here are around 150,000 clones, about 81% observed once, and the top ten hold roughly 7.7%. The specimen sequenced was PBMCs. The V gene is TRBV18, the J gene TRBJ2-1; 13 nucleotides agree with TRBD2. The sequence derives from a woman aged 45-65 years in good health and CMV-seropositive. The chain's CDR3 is CASSPGLAGRYEQFF. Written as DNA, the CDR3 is TGTGCCAGCTCACCGGGACTAGCGGGACGGTATGAGCAGTTCTTC.